One TCR beta chain is described in this entry. What it binds is not known. This sample is part of a study of monozygotic twins with inflammatory bowel disease. Blood samples, whole and unsorted for T cells, yielded the isolated total RNA. For every TCR library, roughly 3.5 ug of total RNA was used. TCRdb re-called the 5' RACE reads and gives one entry per CDR3 protein, without DNA. The ten top clones account for 5.6%, within a sample of about 300,000 distinct CDR3 sequences. Study outcomes and limitations: Versus healthy twins, IBD patients showed fewer clonotypes shared with others, especially with disease activity. Distinct T cell subtypes could not be told apart.

There are 15 residues in the CDR3. Germline CDR1 reads MNHEY; CDR2 reads SVGAGI. The rearrangement uses TRBV6-5 and TRBJ1-6. The sample comprised blood. The origin of this receptor is a human donor with ulcerative colitis or Crohn's disease, or a healthy co-twin of an affected twin (not recorded which). CDR3: CASSLQVTYNSPLHF.